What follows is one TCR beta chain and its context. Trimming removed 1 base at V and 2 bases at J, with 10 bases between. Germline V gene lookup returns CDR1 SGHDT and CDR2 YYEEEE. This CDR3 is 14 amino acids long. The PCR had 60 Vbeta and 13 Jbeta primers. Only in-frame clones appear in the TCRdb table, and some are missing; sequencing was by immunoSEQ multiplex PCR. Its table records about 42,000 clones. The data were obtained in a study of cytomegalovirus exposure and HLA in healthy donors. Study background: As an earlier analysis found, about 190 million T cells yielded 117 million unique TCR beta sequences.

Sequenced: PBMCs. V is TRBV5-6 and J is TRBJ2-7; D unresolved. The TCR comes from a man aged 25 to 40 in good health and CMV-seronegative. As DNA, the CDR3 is TGTGCCAGCAGCTTGAGACGGAGCGCCTACGAGCAGTACTTC. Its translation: CASSLRRSAYEQYF. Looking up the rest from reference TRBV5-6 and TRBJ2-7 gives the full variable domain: DAGVTQSPTHLIKTRGQQVTLRCSPKSGHDTVSWYQQALGQGPQFIFQYYEEEERQRGNFPDRFSGHQFPNYSSELNVNALLLGDSALYLCASSLRRSAYEQYFGPGTRLTVT.